The present T cell receptor beta chain was sequenced within a study of cytomegalovirus exposure and HLA in healthy donors. General study results and limits: It was confirmed in vitro that a few of the CMV-associated chains were specific for CMV antigens.

To note about this clone: The antigen is not known.

Trimming cost V 5 bases and J 6 bases, with 16 bases left between them. This CDR3 is built from 15 residues. Germline V gene lookup returns CDR1 SGHVS and CDR2 FQNEAQ. Here immunoSEQ multiplex PCR was the method, and the copy in TCRdb shows in-frame clones only, minus some. The repertoire holds about 98,000 clones, with roughly nine tenths as singletons. The clonotype was recovered from a woman in her twenties or thirties in good health and CMV-seronegative. What was sequenced was PBMCs. V and J are TRBV7-8 and TRBJ2-2, with D maybe TRBD1 (6 bases). Here the CDR3 reads CASSPTHRAPGELFF. CDR3 sequence (DNA): TGTGCCAGCAGCCCCACGCACAGGGCCCCCGGGGAGCTGTTTTTT.